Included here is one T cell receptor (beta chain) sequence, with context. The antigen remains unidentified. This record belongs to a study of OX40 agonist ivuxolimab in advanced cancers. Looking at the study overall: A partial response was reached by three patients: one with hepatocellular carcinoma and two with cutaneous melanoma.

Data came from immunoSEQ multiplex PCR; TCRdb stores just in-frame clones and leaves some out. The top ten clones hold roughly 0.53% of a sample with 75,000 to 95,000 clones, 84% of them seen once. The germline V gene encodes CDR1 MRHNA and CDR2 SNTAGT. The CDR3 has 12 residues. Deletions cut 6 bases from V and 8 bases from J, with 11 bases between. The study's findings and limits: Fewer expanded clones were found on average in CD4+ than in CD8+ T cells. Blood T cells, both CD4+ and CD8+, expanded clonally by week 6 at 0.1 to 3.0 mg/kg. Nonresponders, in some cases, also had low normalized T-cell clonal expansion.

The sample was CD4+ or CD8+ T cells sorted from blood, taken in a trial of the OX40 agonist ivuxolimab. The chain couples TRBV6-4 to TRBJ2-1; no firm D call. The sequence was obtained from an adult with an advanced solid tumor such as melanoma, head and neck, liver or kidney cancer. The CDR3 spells CASRRLWDEQFF. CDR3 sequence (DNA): TGTGCCAGCAGGAGATTGTGGGATGAGCAGTTCTTC.